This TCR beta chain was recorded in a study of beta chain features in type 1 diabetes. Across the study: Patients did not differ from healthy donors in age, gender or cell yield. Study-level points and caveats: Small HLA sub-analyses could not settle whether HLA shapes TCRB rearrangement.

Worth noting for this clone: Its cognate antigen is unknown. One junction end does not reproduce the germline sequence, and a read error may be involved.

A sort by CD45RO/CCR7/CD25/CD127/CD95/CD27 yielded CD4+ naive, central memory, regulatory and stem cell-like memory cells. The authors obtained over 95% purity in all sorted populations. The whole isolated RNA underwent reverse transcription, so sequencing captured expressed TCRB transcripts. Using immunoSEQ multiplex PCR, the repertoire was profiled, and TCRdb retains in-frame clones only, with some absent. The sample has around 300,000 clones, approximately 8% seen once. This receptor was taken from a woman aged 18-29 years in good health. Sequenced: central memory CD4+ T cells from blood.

The CDR3 nucleotides are TGTGCCAGCAGTTACGGTGACAGGGAAGGATTATTT. Amino acids: CASSYGDREGLF. The rearrangement links TRBV6-6 to TRBJ1-1; 7 bases are shared with TRBD1. This CDR3 region has 12 residues. Germline values: CDR1 MNHNY, CDR2 SVGAGI (reference sequence).